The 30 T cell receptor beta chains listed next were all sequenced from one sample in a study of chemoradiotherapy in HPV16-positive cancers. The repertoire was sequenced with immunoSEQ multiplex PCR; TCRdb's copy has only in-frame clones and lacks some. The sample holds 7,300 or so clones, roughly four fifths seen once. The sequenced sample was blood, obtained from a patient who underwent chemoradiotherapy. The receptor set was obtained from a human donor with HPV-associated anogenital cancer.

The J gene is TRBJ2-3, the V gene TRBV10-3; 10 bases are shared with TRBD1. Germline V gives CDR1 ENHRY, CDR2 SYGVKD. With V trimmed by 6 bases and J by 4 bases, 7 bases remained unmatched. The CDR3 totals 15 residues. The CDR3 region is CAIRPGQGIADTQYF. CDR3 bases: TGTGCCATCAGGCCGGGACAGGGGATAGCAGATACGCAGTATTTT.

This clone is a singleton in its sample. The CDR3, as DNA: TGTGCCAGCAGCCGGGACTTCCGAGGGCAGTACTTC. Amino acid sequence: CASSRDFRGQYF. The chain carries TRBV5-5 and TRBJ2-7; perhaps TRBD2 as D (6 bases). Looked up from germline, CDR1 is SGHKS and CDR2 is YYEKEE (reference sequence). Trimming left V 4 bases short and J 9 bases short, with 14 bases between. The CDR3 is 12 amino acids.

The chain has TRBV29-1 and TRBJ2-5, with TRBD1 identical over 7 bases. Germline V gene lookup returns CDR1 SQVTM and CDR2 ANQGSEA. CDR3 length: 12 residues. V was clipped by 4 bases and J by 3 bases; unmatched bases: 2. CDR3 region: CSVGGQKETQYF. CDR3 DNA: TGCAGCGTTGGGGGACAGAAAGAGACCCAGTACTTC.

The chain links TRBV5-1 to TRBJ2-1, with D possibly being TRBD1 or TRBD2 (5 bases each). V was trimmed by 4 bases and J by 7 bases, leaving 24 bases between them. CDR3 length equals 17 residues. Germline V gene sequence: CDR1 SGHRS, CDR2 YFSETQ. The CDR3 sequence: CASSKEGSRKGANEQFF. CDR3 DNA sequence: TGCGCCAGCAGCAAAGAGGGTTCTAGAAAAGGGGCGAATGAGCAGTTCTTC. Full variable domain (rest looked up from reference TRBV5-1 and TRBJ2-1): KAGVTQTPRYLIKTRGQQVTLSCSPISGHRSVSWYQQTPGQGLQFLFEYFSETQRNKGNFPGRFSGRQFSNSRSEMNVSTLELGDSALYLCASSKEGSRKGANEQFFGPGTRLTVL.

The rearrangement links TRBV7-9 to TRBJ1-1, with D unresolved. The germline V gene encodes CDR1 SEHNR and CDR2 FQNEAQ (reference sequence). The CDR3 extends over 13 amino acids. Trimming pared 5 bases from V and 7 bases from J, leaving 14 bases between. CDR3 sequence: CASSRNMDDEAFF. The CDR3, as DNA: TGTGCCAGCAGCAGAAACATGGATGATGAAGCTTTCTTT.

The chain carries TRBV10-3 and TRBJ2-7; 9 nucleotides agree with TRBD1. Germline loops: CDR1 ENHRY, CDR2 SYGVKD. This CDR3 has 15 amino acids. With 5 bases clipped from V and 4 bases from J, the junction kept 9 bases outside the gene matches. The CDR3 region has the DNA TGTGCCATCAGTCCAGGGGGGGGACAGGGTTACGAGCAGTACTTC. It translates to CAISPGGGQGYEQYF.

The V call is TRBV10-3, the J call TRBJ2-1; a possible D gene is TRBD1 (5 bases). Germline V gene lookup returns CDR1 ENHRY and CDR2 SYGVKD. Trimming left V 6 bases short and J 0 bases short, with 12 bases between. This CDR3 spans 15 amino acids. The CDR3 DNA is TGTGCCATCAGGCCAGGTCAGGGCTCCTACAATGAGCAGTTCTTC. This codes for CAIRPGQGSYNEQFF.

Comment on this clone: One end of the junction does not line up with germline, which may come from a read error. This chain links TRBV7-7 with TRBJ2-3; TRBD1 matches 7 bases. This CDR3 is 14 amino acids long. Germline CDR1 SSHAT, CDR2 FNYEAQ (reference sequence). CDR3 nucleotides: TGTGCTAGCAGCACGGACAGGATCGCAGATACGCAGTATTTT. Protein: CASSTDRIADTQYF.

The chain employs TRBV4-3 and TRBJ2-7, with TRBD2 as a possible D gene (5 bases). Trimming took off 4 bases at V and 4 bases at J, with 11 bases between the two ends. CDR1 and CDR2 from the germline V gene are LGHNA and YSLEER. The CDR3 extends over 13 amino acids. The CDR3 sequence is CASSRSEGYEQYF. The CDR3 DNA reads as TGCGCCAGCAGCCGATCCGAGGGTTACGAGCAGTACTTC.

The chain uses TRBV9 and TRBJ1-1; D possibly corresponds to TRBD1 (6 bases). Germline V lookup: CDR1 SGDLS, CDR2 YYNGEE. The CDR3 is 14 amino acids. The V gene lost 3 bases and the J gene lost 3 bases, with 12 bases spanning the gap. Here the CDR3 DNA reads TGTGCCAGCAGCGAAAAGGGGGGTCACACTGAAGCTTTCTTT. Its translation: CASSEKGGHTEAFF. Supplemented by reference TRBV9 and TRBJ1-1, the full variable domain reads DSGVTQTPKHLITATGQRVTLRCSPRSGDLSVYWYQQSLDQGLQFLIQYYNGEERAKGNILERFSAQQFPDLHSELNLSSLELGDSALYFCASSEKGGHTEAFFGQGTRLTVV.

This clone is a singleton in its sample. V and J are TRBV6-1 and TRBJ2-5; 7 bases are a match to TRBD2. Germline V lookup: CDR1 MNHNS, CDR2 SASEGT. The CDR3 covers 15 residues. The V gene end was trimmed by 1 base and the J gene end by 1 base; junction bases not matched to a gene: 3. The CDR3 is CASSEGGGSQETQYF. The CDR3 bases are TGTGCCAGCAGTGAAGGGGGGGGTTCCCAAGAGACCCAGTACTTC.

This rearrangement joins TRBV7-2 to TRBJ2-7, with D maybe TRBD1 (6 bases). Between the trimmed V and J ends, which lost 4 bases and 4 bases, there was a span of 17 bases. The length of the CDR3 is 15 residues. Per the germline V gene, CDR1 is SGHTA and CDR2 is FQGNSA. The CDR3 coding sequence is TGTGCCAGCAGCTCGCCAACAGGGCTAAGATACGAGCAGTACTTC. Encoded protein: CASSSPTGLRYEQYF.

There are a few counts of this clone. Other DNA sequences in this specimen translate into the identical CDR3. In nucleotides, the CDR3 is TGTGCCAGCAGCTTAGAACTAGCGGGAGAGACCCAGTACTTC. It specifies CASSLELAGETQYF. The chain combines TRBV7-8 with TRBJ2-5; 9 nucleotides align to TRBD2. The CDR3 extends over 14 amino acids. Looked up from germline, CDR1 is SGHVS and CDR2 is FQNEAQ. J was trimmed by 4 bases and V by 1 base; bases with no gene match: 1.

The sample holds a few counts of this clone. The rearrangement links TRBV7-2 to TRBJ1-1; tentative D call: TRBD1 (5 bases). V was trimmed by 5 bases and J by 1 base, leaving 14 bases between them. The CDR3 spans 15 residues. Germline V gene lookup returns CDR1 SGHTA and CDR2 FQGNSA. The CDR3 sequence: CASSQLRRGNTEAFF. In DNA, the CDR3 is TGTGCCAGCAGCCAGCTCAGGAGGGGGAACACTGAAGCTTTCTTT.

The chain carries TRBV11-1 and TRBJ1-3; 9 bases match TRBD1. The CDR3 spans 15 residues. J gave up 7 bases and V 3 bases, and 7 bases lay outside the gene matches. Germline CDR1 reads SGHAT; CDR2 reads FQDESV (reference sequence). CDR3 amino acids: CASSFSGQGTNTIYF. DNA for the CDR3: TGTGCCAGCAGCTTCTCGGGACAGGGAACGAACACCATATATTTT.

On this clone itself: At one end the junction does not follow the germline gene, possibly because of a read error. As DNA, the CDR3 is TGTGCCAGCAGCTTACATTTAGGGTCAGCAGTCTTC. Amino acid sequence: CASSLHLGSAVF. The chain carries TRBV7-2 and TRBJ1-2; D gene ambiguous. The CDR3 has 12 residues. Per germline, CDR1 SGHTA and CDR2 FQGNSA.

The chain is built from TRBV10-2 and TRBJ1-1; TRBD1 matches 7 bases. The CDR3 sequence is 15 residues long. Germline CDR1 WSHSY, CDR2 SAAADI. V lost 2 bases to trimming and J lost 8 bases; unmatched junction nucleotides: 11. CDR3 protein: CASSEPPGTAKEAFF. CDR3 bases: TGCGCCAGCAGTGAGCCGCCCGGGACAGCGAAGGAAGCTTTCTTT.

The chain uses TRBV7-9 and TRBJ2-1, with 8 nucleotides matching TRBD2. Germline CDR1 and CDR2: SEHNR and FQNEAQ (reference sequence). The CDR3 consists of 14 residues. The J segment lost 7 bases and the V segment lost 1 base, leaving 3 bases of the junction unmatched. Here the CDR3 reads CASSLGTSSNEQFF. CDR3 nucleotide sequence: TGTGCCAGCAGCTTAGGGACTAGCTCGAATGAGCAGTTCTTC.

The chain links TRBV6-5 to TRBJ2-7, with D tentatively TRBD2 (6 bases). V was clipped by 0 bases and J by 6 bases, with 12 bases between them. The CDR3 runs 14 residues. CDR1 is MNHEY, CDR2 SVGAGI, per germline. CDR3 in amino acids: CASSYSGGSTEQYF. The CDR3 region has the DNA TGTGCCAGCAGTTACTCGGGGGGTTCGACCGAGCAGTACTTC.

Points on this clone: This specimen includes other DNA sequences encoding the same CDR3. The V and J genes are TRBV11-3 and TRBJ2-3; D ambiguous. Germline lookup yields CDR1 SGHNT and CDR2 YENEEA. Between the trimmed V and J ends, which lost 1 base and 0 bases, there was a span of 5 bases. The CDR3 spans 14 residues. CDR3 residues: CASSLGRSTDTQYF. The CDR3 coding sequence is TGTGCCAGCAGCTTAGGTAGAAGCACAGATACGCAGTATTTT. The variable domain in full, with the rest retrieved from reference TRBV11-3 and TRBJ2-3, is EAGVVQSPRYKIIEKKQPVAFWCNPISGHNTLYWYLQNLGQGPELLIRYENEEAVDDSQLPKDRFSAERLKGVDSTLKIQPAELGDSAVYLCASSLGRSTDTQYFGPGTRLTVL.

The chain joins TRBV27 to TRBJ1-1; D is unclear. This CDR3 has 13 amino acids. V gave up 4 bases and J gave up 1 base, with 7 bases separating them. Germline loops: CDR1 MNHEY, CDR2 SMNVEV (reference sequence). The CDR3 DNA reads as TGTGCCAGCAGTTACACCGGGAACACTGAAGCTTTCTTT. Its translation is CASSYTGNTEAFF.

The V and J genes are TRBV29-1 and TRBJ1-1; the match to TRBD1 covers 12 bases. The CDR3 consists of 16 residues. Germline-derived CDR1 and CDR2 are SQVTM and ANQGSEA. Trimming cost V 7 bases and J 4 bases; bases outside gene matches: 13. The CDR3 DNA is TGCAGCGGGGGAAGGGGACAGGGGGCCCGGTCCACTGAAGCTTTCTTT. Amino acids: CSGGRGQGARSTEAFF.

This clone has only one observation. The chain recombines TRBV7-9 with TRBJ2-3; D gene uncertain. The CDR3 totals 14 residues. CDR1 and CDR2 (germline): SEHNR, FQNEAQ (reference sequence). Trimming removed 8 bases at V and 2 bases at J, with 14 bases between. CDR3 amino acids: CASSPLQHTDTQYF. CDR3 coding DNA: TGTGCCAGCTCCCCTTTGCAACACACAGATACGCAGTATTTT.

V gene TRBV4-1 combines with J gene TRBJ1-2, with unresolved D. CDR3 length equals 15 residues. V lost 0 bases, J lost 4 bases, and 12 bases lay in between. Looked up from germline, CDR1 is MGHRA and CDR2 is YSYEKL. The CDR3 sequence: CASSQDDSQSYGYTF. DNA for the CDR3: TGCGCCAGCAGCCAAGATGATAGTCAGTCCTATGGCTACACCTTC.

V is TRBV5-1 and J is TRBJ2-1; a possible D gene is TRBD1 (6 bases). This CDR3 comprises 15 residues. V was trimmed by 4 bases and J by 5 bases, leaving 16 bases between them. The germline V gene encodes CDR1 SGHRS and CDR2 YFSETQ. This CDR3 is CASSIQGASNNEQFF. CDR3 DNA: TGCGCCAGCAGCATACAGGGAGCTTCTAACAATGAGCAGTTCTTC.

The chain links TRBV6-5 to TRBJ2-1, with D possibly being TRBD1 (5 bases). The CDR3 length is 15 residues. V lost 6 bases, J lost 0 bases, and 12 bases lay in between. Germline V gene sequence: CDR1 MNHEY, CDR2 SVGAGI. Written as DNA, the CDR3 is TGTGCCAGCAGACCCAGGGTAAGCTCCTACAATGAGCAGTTCTTC. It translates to CASRPRVSSYNEQFF.

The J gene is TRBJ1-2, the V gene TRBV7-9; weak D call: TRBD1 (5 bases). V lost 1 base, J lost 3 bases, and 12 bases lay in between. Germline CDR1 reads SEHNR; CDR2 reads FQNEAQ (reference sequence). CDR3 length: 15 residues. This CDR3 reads CASSLVATADYGYTF. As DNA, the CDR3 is TGTGCCAGCAGCTTAGTGGCGACAGCCGACTATGGCTACACCTTC.

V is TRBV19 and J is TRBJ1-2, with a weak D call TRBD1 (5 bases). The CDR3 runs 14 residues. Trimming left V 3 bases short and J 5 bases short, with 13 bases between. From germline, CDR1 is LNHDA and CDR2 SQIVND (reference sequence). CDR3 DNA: TGTGCCAGTAGTATGTCCAGAGGGGAATATGGCTACACCTTC. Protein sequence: CASSMSRGEYGYTF.

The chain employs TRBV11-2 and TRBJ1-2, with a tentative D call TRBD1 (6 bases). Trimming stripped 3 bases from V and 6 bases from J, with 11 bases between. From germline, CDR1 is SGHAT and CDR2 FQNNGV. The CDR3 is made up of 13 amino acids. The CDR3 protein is CASSFHREDGYTF. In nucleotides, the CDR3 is TGTGCCAGCAGCTTCCACAGGGAGGATGGCTACACCTTC.

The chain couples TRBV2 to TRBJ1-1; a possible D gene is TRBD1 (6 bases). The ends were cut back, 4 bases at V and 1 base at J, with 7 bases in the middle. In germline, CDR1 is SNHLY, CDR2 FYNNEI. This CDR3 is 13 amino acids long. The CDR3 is CASSVTGNTEAFF. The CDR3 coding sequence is TGTGCCAGCAGTGTGACAGGGAACACTGAAGCTTTCTTT.